This T cell receptor (beta chain) was captured by sequencing in a study of CD8+ T cells in alopecia areata. Sequencing templates came from extracted RNA that was reverse transcribed into cDNA. Here immunoSEQ multiplex PCR was the method, and the copy in TCRdb shows in-frame clones only, minus some. There are 180,000 or so clones in the sample; 58% occur only once, and 5.5% to 6% lies in the top ten. This clone appeared a few times. Per germline, CDR1 MDHEN and CDR2 SYDVKM. With 6 bases removed from V and 4 bases from J, the gap between germline ends came to 4 bases. This CDR3 region has 10 residues. Specified treatment: oral pan-JAK inhibitor, 5-10 mg twice daily. Sorted out of PBMCs were CD4+ T cells and CD8+ T cells.

This receptor was taken from a human donor with alopecia areata. This chain joins TRBV28 and TRBJ2-7; D not resolved. Sequenced here: CD4+ T cells sorted from blood, sampled at week 24, from a patient treated with tofacitinib. The CDR3 DNA follows: TGTGCCAGCAGCGGATACGAGCAGTACTTC. This encodes CASSGYEQYF.